This T cell receptor beta chain was documented in a study of cytomegalovirus exposure and HLA in healthy donors. V was pared by 0 bases and J by 2 bases, with 17 bases between. CDR3 length equals 17 residues. In germline, CDR1 is LGHNA, CDR2 YSLEER. The study, taken as a whole, reports: Among TCR sequences, most were rare, though some public TCRs appeared in many donors. Using the classifier, cytomegalovirus status was reportedly diagnosed with high specificity and sensitivity. One later analysis, an examination of the roughly 110 validation repertoires, found that first-cohort TCR clusters tended to co-occur in them.

Here immunoSEQ multiplex PCR was the method, and the copy in TCRdb shows in-frame clones only, minus some. Here the sample spans under 85,000 clones, 94% being singletons. About this clone itself: Its cognate antigen is unknown.

The sequencing sample was made of PBMCs. The rearrangement uses TRBV4-3 and TRBJ2-7; D might be TRBD2 (5 bases). This sequence was found in a woman younger than 30 in good health and CMV-seropositive. The CDR3 DNA reads TGCGCCAGCAGCCAAGAGCCCTTCGGGGAGTCTACCTACGAGCAGTACTTC. It specifies CASSQEPFGESTYEQYF.